These 14 T cell receptor beta chains were sequenced from one sample in a study of cytomegalovirus exposure and HLA in healthy donors. The PCR used 60 Vbeta and 13 Jbeta primers. Sequencing was performed with immunoSEQ multiplex PCR; in TCRdb, only in-frame clones are kept and a portion is missing. The sample shows about 170,000 clones, around 72% of them seen only once. The source material was PBMCs. The receptors come from a woman in her forties or fifties in good health and CMV-seropositive.

This clone was recorded once. J is TRBJ2-5 and V is TRBV25-1; a possible D gene is TRBD1 (6 bases). The J call is doubtful: the DNA matches TRBJ2-7 better. CDR1 and CDR2 (germline): MGHDK, SYGVNS. The CDR3 length is 14 residues. Written as DNA, the CDR3 is TGTGCCAGCAGTGTATGGGGGCCCCGCTACGAGCAGTACTTC. Translated, it gives CASSVWGPRYEQYF.

The genes are TRBV7-6 and TRBJ2-1, with 10 bases matching TRBD2. Trimming cost V 6 bases and J 7 bases; bases outside gene matches: 12. The CDR3 is 16 residues long. Germline V gene data show CDR1 as SGHVS and CDR2 as FNYEAQ. CDR3 protein: CASSFTPLAGVNEQFF. For the CDR3, the DNA is TGTGCCAGCAGTTTTACTCCGCTAGCGGGGGTGAATGAGCAGTTCTTC.

This clone occurred once. This rearrangement joins TRBV4-3 to TRBJ2-2; 8 nucleotides align to TRBD1. V was clipped by 8 bases and J by 4 bases; unmatched bases: 9. The CDR3 spans 15 residues. From germline, CDR1 is LGHNA and CDR2 YSLEER. CDR3 region: CASSGTGRGTGELFF. DNA for the CDR3: TGCGCCAGCTCGGGGACAGGACGGGGCACCGGGGAGCTGTTTTTT.

This chain connects TRBV5-6 to TRBJ1-5, with 7 bases lining up with TRBD1. The CDR3 consists of 14 residues. The V gene's germline CDR1 is SGHDT and CDR2 YYEEEE. With 4 bases clipped from V and 4 bases from J, the junction kept 5 bases outside the gene matches. The CDR3 sequence is CASSPTGRNQPQHF. The CDR3, as DNA: TGTGCCAGCAGCCCGACAGGGAGAAATCAGCCCCAGCATTTT.

This chain links TRBV6-5 with TRBJ2-6; TRBD1 aligns across 8 bases. V was clipped by 0 bases and J by 13 bases; unmatched bases: 8. The germline V gene encodes CDR1 MNHEY and CDR2 SVGAGI. The CDR3 is made up of 15 amino acids. The CDR3 region has the DNA TGTGCCAGCAGTTACTCGACAGGGGTTCAGACTGTCCTGACTTTC. Protein sequence: CASSYSTGVQTVLTF.

This clone was seen only a few times. The J gene is TRBJ2-7, the V gene TRBV6-1; D remains unclear. V lost 2 bases, J lost 4 bases, and 9 bases lay in between. The germline CDR1 and CDR2 sequences are MNHNS and SASEGT. This CDR3 comprises 13 residues. The CDR3 sequence is CASSESLIYEQYF. Written as DNA, the CDR3 is TGTGCCAGCAGTGAATCCCTTATTTACGAGCAGTACTTC.

This chain joins TRBV5-1 and TRBJ1-1; maybe TRBD1 (5 bases). V lost 2 bases and J lost 3, with 14 bases in between. Germline CDR1 reads SGHRS; CDR2 reads YFSETQ. The CDR3 consists of 15 residues. CDR3 nucleotides: TGCGCCAGCAGCTTATTATCAGGGAAGGACACTGAAGCTTTCTTT. It specifies CASSLLSGKDTEAFF.

The rearrangement uses TRBV6-1 and TRBJ2-6; D is unclear. Germline V gives CDR1 MNHNS, CDR2 SASEGT. V lost 4 bases and J 3 bases, leaving 7 bases between the germline ends. There are 14 residues in the CDR3. For the CDR3, the DNA is TGTGCCAGCAGTGTAGTTGATGGGGCCAACGTCCTGACTTTC. Translated, it gives CASSVVDGANVLTF.

The rearrangement joins TRBV12-5 to TRBJ1-1, with a weak D call TRBD1 (6 bases). The CDR3 is made up of 12 amino acids. The germline V gene has CDR1 LGHNT and CDR2 FRNRAP. Trimming stripped 6 bases from V and 8 bases from J, with 13 bases between. The CDR3 sequence is CASGPPQGEAFF. CDR3 nucleotides: TGTGCTAGTGGCCCACCTCAGGGGGAAGCTTTCTTT.

The CDR3 DNA reads as TGTGCCAGTAGTATGAATCGACAGGGCCATATGGAGCTGTTTTTT. Encoded protein: CASSMNRQGHMELFF. This sequence joins TRBV19 and TRBJ2-2; 7 bases line up with TRBD1. The CDR3 is 15 residues long. With V trimmed by 3 bases and J by 10 bases, 11 bases remained unmatched. In germline, CDR1 is LNHDA, CDR2 SQIVND (reference sequence).

Only one count was recorded for this clone. The chain carries TRBV6-6 and TRBJ2-1; 10 bases match TRBD2. The CDR3 contains 16 residues. The V and J ends lost 2 bases and 7 bases, in that order; junction bases with no gene match: 8. Germline V lookup: CDR1 MNHNY, CDR2 SVGAGI (reference sequence). This chain's CDR3 is CASSYPLAGEGNEQFF. The DNA of the CDR3 is TGTGCCAGCAGTTACCCCCTAGCGGGAGAAGGAAATGAGCAGTTCTTC.

The CDR3 DNA reads TGCGCCAGCAGTGGACAGAGGAAAGAGACCCAGTACTTC. This codes for CASSGQRKETQYF. This sequence joins TRBV5-1 and TRBJ2-5; the D gene is possibly TRBD1 (6 bases). Trimming cost V 5 bases and J 3 bases, with 11 bases left between them. Germline V CDR1 and CDR2: SGHRS, YFSETQ. This CDR3 spans 13 amino acids.

This chain links TRBV5-8 with TRBJ1-5, with D tentatively TRBD1 (5 bases). CDR1 is SGHTS and CDR2 is YDEGEE in the germline V gene. The CDR3 runs to 16 residues. Trimming took 4 bases from V and 6 from J, leaving 20 bases between them. CDR3 residues: CASSPNNGAAGQPQHF. The CDR3 nucleotides read TGTGCCAGCAGCCCGAATAATGGGGCGGCAGGTCAGCCCCAGCATTTT.

The rearrangement uses TRBV9 and TRBJ1-5; tentatively, D is TRBD1 (6 bases). The CDR3 is 13 residues long. Trimming took off 5 bases at V and 7 bases at J, with 13 bases between the two ends. Looked up from germline, CDR1 is SGDLS and CDR2 is YYNGEE. The CDR3 loop reads CASSGTLGQPQHF. The CDR3 nucleotides are TGTGCCAGCAGTGGGACACTTGGGCAGCCCCAGCATTTT.